This TCR beta chain was sequenced in a study of early T cells in non-severe SARS-CoV-2 infection. Study-wide findings and caveats: The matching step, a VDJdb search, favored anti-spike CD8 responses and missed private and CD4 specificities.

As regards this clonotype: Its target is unknown.

Losses at the gene ends were 3 bases for V and 8 bases for J; bases not matched to a gene: 7. The CDR3 extends over 15 amino acids. The germline V gene encodes CDR1 LNHNV and CDR2 YYDKDF (reference sequence). TCRdb analysed the 5' RACE reads with MiXCR anew, one entry per CDR3 protein. The sample carries 100,000 or so distinct CDR3 sequences, 13% recorded once. Material for sequencing was whole blood. The chain has TRBV15 and TRBJ2-2, with TRBD1 matching over 9 bases. The receptor's source is an adult who was a healthcare worker with PCR-confirmed SARS-CoV-2 infection or an uninfected control (not recorded which). CDR3 nucleotide sequence: TGTGCCACCAGCAGTCCCGGGACAGGGTTAGGGGAGCTGTTTTTT. The encoded protein is CATSSPGTGLGELFF.